Detailed here is one T cell receptor (beta chain). As yet, its antigen is unknown. CDR1 is KGHSY and CDR2 is FQNENV in the germline V gene. V was trimmed by 1 base and J by 0 bases, leaving 8 bases between them. CDR3 length: 15 amino acids. This record belongs to a study of B cell selection in AIRE deficiency. The regulatory T cell sort gate was CD4+CD25hiCD127low/negative. As originally analysed: Treg pools: around 56,000 distinct patient, over 90,000 donor TCRbeta sequences. Sequencing used immunoSEQ multiplex PCR; TCRdb keeps in-frame clones, though not all of them. The V and J calls and clone size were taken over from that table, and D and trimming were inferred from the DNA. The table has 12,000 to 15,000 clones, roughly 91% seen once. General study points: Around a third of healthy-donor shared Treg TCRbeta sequences appeared in patient Tconv cells. Patient Tconv and Treg cells showed healthy-like TCRBV usage, CDR3 length, diversity. Shorter CDR3s marked shared Treg sequences, biased toward few non-templated insertions.

This receptor was obtained from a human donor with AIRE deficiency. Sequencing used Tregs sorted from PBMCs. This chain connects TRBV16 to TRBJ2-3, with a weak D call TRBD1 (5 bases). CDR3 DNA sequence: TGTGCCAGCAGCCAATTACGACAGAGCACAGATACGCAGTATTTT. Its protein product is CASSQLRQSTDTQYF.